This entry describes one TCR beta chain. Its antigen is still unknown. The sample is drawn from a study of cytomegalovirus exposure and HLA in healthy donors. Across the study: The same platform used for the 666 first-cohort repertoires was also used for the 95 to 150 validation repertoires, as a later analysis reported. Broader study findings: According to reports, the classifier identified cytomegalovirus status with high specificity and sensitivity. A few CMV-associated chains proved CMV antigen-specific in vitro. The study designated over 150 TCR beta chains cytomegalovirus-associated.

The assay was immunoSEQ multiplex PCR, and TCRdb's table has in-frame clones only and misses some. The table has 300,000 to 350,000 clones, 88% seen once. CDR3 length: 14 residues. CDR1 is SGHAT and CDR2 is FQNNGV in the germline V gene. The V end was cut by 2 bases, the J end by 4 bases, with 9 bases between. Sequencing input: PBMCs. The origin of this receptor is a man between 25 and 39 years old in good health and CMV-seronegative. V is TRBV11-2 and J is TRBJ1-5, with a possible D match to TRBD1 (6 bases). In DNA form, the CDR3 reads TGTGCCAGCAGCTTATCAGGGACAAATCAGCCCCAGCATTTT. Amino acids: CASSLSGTNQPQHF.